The clone carrying this T cell receptor beta chain has only one observation. What it binds is not known. In germline, CDR1 is SGHRS, CDR2 YFSETQ. Trimming removed 0 bases at V and 0 bases at J, with 13 bases between. The CDR3 has 17 amino acids. This entry comes from a study of yellow fever vaccine responses in identical twins. Each CDR3 protein is one row after TCRdb ran MiXCR on the RT-PCR reads. The table records about 34,000 distinct CDR3 sequences, 45% to 65% of them present only once. Regarding the study as a whole: Twins' vaccine T cell response reportedly seemed partly convergent, partly personalized.

This chain links TRBV5-1 with TRBJ2-1; D not resolved. The sample here was T cells from blood (PBMCs), unsorted or a sorted subset (not recorded which), taken before or after yellow fever vaccination (not recorded which). This TCR was recovered from a woman younger than 30 who received the yellow fever vaccine. CDR3 protein: CASSLVVLSSSYNEQFF. The CDR3 coding sequence is TGCGCCAGCAGCTTGGTGGTACTAAGTAGCTCCTACAATGAGCAGTTCTTC. The full variable domain, its missing parts supplied by reference TRBV5-1 and TRBJ2-1, is KAGVTQTPRYLIKTRGQQVTLSCSPISGHRSVSWYQQTPGQGLQFLFEYFSETQRNKGNFPGRFSGRQFSNSRSEMNVSTLELGDSALYLCASSLVVLSSSYNEQFFGPGTRLTVL.